Listed below are T cell receptor beta chains from one sample, sequenced in a study of tumor-infiltrating lymphocytes in oesophageal squamous cell carcinoma. TCRdb called the PCR reads again in MiXCR, with one record for every CDR3 protein. The data show about 17,000 distinct CDR3 sequences, approximately 45% seen once. Material: normal esophageal tissue next to the tumor. The receptors here all came from a female donor with esophageal squamous cell carcinoma. Both conserved end residues are part of each CDR3. The D gene is left open where the match is weak. Part of the rows lack a size; the others show once, few, many or a class for expanded clones.

d_call: -; v_call: TRBV7-3; clone_size: many; j_call: TRBJ1-1; cdr3_aa: CASSPSPGLEAFF; cdr3_nt: TGTGCCAGCAGCCCGTCGCCGGGGCTTGAAGCTTTCTTT
d_call: TRBD1; v_call: TRBV7-3; clone_size: medium-sized; j_call: TRBJ2-7; cdr3_aa: CASSLSGTGGSEQYF; cdr3_nt: TGTGCCAGCAGCTTATCCGGGACAGGGGGCTCCGAGCAGTACTTC
d_call: TRBD2; v_call: TRBV6-1; clone_size: few; j_call: TRBJ2-3; cdr3_aa: CASIGLARHTDTQYF; cdr3_nt: TGTGCCAGCATAGGACTAGCTCGCCACACAGATACGCAGTATTTT
d_call: -; v_call: TRBV12-3/TRBV12-4; clone_size: -; j_call: TRBJ1-4; cdr3_aa: CASSWREREKLSF; cdr3_nt: TGTGCCAGCAGTTGGAGGGAGAGGGAAAAACTGTCTTTT
d_call: TRBD2; v_call: TRBV6-5; clone_size: -; j_call: TRBJ2-7; cdr3_aa: CASSKGTSGPTYEQYF; cdr3_nt: TGTGCCAGCAGTAAGGGGACTAGCGGACCGACCTACGAGCAGTACTTC
d_call: -; v_call: TRBV5-1; clone_size: -; j_call: TRBJ2-1; cdr3_aa: CASSEEVREQFF; cdr3_nt: TGCGCCAGCAGCGAAGAGGTCCGAGAGCAGTTCTTC
d_call: -; v_call: TRBV12-3/TRBV12-4; clone_size: medium-sized; j_call: TRBJ2-1; cdr3_aa: CASSLGGTDNEQFF; cdr3_nt: TGTGCCAGCAGTTTAGGAGGGACCGACAATGAGCAGTTCTTC
d_call: -; v_call: TRBV7-2; clone_size: once; j_call: TRBJ2-1; cdr3_aa: CASRKDMYNEQFF; cdr3_nt: TGTGCCAGCAGAAAGGACATGTACAATGAGCAGTTCTTC
d_call: TRBD1; v_call: TRBV7-2; clone_size: -; j_call: TRBJ2-7; cdr3_aa: CASSPLAGTGSYEQYF; cdr3_nt: TGTGCCAGCAGCCCCCTCGCCGGGACAGGGTCGTACGAGCAGTACTTC
d_call: -; v_call: TRBV7-4; clone_size: -; j_call: TRBJ1-6; cdr3_aa: CASSLVGNSPLHF; cdr3_nt: TGTGCCAGCAGCTTAGTAGGGAATTCACCCCTCCACTTC
d_call: -; v_call: TRBV12-3/TRBV12-4; clone_size: medium-sized; j_call: TRBJ1-6; cdr3_aa: CASSLLGPDNSPLHF; cdr3_nt: TGTGCCAGCAGTTTACTGGGACCCGATAATTCACCCCTCCACTTT
d_call: -; v_call: TRBV4-2; clone_size: many; j_call: TRBJ2-5; cdr3_aa: CASSQDARQETQYF; cdr3_nt: TGTGCCAGCAGCCAAGATGCGAGACAAGAGACCCAGTACTTC
d_call: -; v_call: TRBV6-1; clone_size: many; j_call: TRBJ2-7; cdr3_aa: CASSHSLYEQYF; cdr3_nt: TGTGCCAGCAGCCACTCACTCTACGAGCAGTACTTC
d_call: -; v_call: TRBV15; clone_size: many; j_call: TRBJ2-1; cdr3_aa: CATSRELGGSYNEQFF; cdr3_nt: TGTGCCACCAGCAGAGAACTCGGGGGTTCCTACAATGAGCAGTTCTTC
d_call: -; v_call: TRBV6-4; clone_size: many; j_call: TRBJ2-4; cdr3_aa: CASTTELAKNIQYF; cdr3_nt: TGTGCCAGTACGACAGAACTAGCCAAAAACATTCAGTACTTC
d_call: -; v_call: TRBV28; clone_size: many; j_call: TRBJ2-3; cdr3_aa: CASSSPTDTQYF; cdr3_nt: TGTGCCAGCAGTTCTCCTACAGATACGCAGTATTTT
d_call: TRBD2; v_call: TRBV6-1; clone_size: -; j_call: TRBJ2-1; cdr3_aa: CASRLAGVGSEQFF; cdr3_nt: TGTGCCAGCAGGCTAGCGGGAGTAGGGAGTGAGCAGTTCTTC
d_call: -; v_call: TRBV7-6; clone_size: -; j_call: TRBJ2-1; cdr3_aa: CASSLTDSPLHF; cdr3_nt: TGTGCCAGCAGCTTGACGGATTCACCCCTCCACTTC
d_call: -; v_call: TRBV6-1; clone_size: medium-sized; j_call: TRBJ1-2; cdr3_aa: CASSYSPTGNPYTF; cdr3_nt: TGTGCCAGCAGTTATTCCCCTACCGGCAACCCCTACACCTTC
d_call: -; v_call: TRBV10-1; clone_size: -; j_call: TRBJ2-3; cdr3_aa: CASRDSRTDTQYF; cdr3_nt: TGCGCCAGCAGAGACTCGAGAACAGATACGCAGTATTTT
d_call: -; v_call: TRBV7-3; clone_size: -; j_call: TRBJ2-5; cdr3_aa: CASSLGAQETQYF; cdr3_nt: TGTGCCAGCAGCCTTGGTGCGCAAGAGACCCAGTACTTC
d_call: TRBD1; v_call: TRBV7-9; clone_size: few; j_call: TRBJ2-1; cdr3_aa: CASSSTLGGTGTGGEQFF; cdr3_nt: TGTGCCAGCAGCTCCACCCTCGGTGGGACAGGGACAGGAGGGGAGCAGTTCTTC
d_call: -; v_call: TRBV28; clone_size: many; j_call: TRBJ1-1; cdr3_aa: CASSFAGGSAEAFF; cdr3_nt: TGTGCCAGCAGTTTCGCCGGGGGGAGTGCTGAAGCTTTCTTT
d_call: TRBD1; v_call: TRBV18; clone_size: few; j_call: TRBJ2-7; cdr3_aa: CASSNDPGGASYEQYF; cdr3_nt: TGTGCCAGCTCAAATGACCCAGGGGGCGCGTCGTACGAGCAGTACTTC
d_call: -; v_call: TRBV7-3; clone_size: -; j_call: TRBJ2-2; cdr3_aa: CASSLNQYTGELFF; cdr3_nt: TGTGCCAGCAGCTTAAACCAGTACACCGGGGAGCTGTTTTTT
d_call: -; v_call: TRBV12-3/TRBV12-4; clone_size: -; j_call: TRBJ2-1; cdr3_aa: CASSHHPTINNEQFF; cdr3_nt: TGTGCCAGCAGCCACCACCCCACGATAAACAATGAGCAGTTCTTC
d_call: -; v_call: TRBV7-7; clone_size: -; j_call: TRBJ1-1; cdr3_aa: CASSLARHTEAFF; cdr3_nt: TGTGCTAGCAGCTTAGCGCGGCACACTGAAGCTTTCTTT
d_call: TRBD1; v_call: TRBV12-3/TRBV12-4; clone_size: -; j_call: TRBJ2-5; cdr3_aa: CASRPTGRGETQYF; cdr3_nt: TGTGCCAGCAGACCGACAGGGCGCGGAGAGACCCAGTACTTC
d_call: TRBD2; v_call: TRBV7-2; clone_size: -; j_call: TRBJ2-1; cdr3_aa: CASSSTSTSYNEQFF; cdr3_nt: TGTGCCAGCAGCTCGACTAGCACTTCCTACAATGAGCAGTTCTTC
d_call: -; v_call: TRBV7-8; clone_size: -; j_call: TRBJ2-5; cdr3_aa: CASSLTRGASQYF; cdr3_nt: TGTGCCAGCAGCTTAACCCGGGGAGCGTCCCAGTACTTC
d_call: -; v_call: TRBV10-1; clone_size: many; j_call: TRBJ2-1; cdr3_aa: CASSDRPQEEQFF; cdr3_nt: TGCGCCAGCAGTGATCGGCCCCAGGAAGAGCAGTTCTTC
d_call: -; v_call: TRBV7-9; clone_size: -; j_call: TRBJ2-5; cdr3_aa: CASSYRDYQETQYF; cdr3_nt: TGTGCCAGCAGTTACCGGGACTACCAAGAGACCCAGTACTTC
d_call: TRBD2; v_call: TRBV7-6; clone_size: -; j_call: TRBJ2-5; cdr3_aa: CASSTWPGGRETQYF; cdr3_nt: TGTGCCAGCAGCACATGGCCGGGGGGGAGGGAGACCCAGTACTTC
d_call: TRBD1; v_call: TRBV12-3/TRBV12-4; clone_size: -; j_call: TRBJ2-7; cdr3_aa: CASSFRTGTLGEQYF; cdr3_nt: TGTGCCAGCAGTTTCCGGACAGGCACCCTCGGGGAGCAGTACTTC
d_call: -; v_call: TRBV7-9; clone_size: few; j_call: TRBJ2-7; cdr3_aa: CASTGGDSYEQYF; cdr3_nt: TGTGCCAGCACGGGCGGAGACTCCTACGAGCAGTACTTC
d_call: TRBD1; v_call: TRBV5-1; clone_size: -; j_call: TRBJ1-1; cdr3_aa: CVTSTGDETEAFF; cdr3_nt: TGCGTCACCTCGACAGGGGACGAGACTGAAGCTTTCTTT